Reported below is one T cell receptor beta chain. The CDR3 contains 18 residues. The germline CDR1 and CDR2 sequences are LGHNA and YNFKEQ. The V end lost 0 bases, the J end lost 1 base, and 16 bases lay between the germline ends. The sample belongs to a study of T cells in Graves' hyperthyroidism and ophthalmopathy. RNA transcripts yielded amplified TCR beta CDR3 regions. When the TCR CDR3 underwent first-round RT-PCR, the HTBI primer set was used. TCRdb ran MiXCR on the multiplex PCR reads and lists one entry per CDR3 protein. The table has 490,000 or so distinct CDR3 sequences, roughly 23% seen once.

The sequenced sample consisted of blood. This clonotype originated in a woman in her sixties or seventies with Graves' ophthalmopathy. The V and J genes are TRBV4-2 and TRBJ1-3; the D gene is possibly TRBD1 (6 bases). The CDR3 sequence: CASSQDRGAADSGNTIYF. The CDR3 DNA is TGTGCCAGCAGCCAAGACAGGGGAGCCGCCGATTCTGGAAACACCATATATTTT.